This T cell receptor (beta chain) was observed in a study of blood T cell repertoires in COVID-19 (dated by TCRdb to 2019 to 2021). Broadly, across the study: Samples covering the acute and convalescent phases of COVID-19 were provided by collaborators in the United States, Italy and Spain. The prospective study material was composed of cDNA or gDNA derived from T cells, B-cell-depleted T cells, or PBMCs. Deeply sampled blood TCRbeta repertoires from subjects exposed to, actively infected with, or recovered from COVID-19 were included in the dataset. The repertoires were released in a freely available public database meant as a resource for research on the immune response to SARS-CoV-2. Samples were obtained from the ongoing ImmuneRACE study (first 160 participants) and from 1,000 to 1,500 subjects provided by 6 global collaborators. The sample metadata nearly always contained a de-identified subject ID, COVID-19 status, age in years and sex. Where available, HLA class I and class II types were obtained from metadata supplied by the sample provider rather than from assay-based typing.

As for this clone: The antigen this receptor binds is unknown. No base quality values were provided; no much bigger clone lies one nucleotide off. This sample includes further DNA sequences coding for the same CDR3.

Broad study findings and their caveats: The amount of clinical and demographic metadata varied by source and participant and was provided uncurated.

TCRbeta CDR3 regions were amplified from genomic DNA using the immunoSEQ Assay, a bias-controlled multiplex PCR. Regarding the original processing steps: The number of nucleated cells in each sample was estimated by amplification of reference gene primers within the assay. To quantify the absolute abundance of each unique TCRbeta CDR3 rearrangement, sequence reads were collapsed and filtered. For each sample, productive Simpson clonality was calculated as the square root of Simpson's diversity index over productive rearrangements. Sourced from immuneACCESS, this table was stored by TCRdb with only in-frame sequences that have V and J called. A share of the clones is absent; for the studies checked, an unresolved V gene accounts for under half, and the remainder has no known explanation. Clone size and V and J calls were adopted from that table, with D and trimming inferred from the DNA. Here the sample has 200,000 to 300,000 clones; 65% to 90% occur a single time. Of the sample, 2% to 2.5% falls within the top ten clones.

Unmatched junction bases come to 2, with V trimmed by 0 bases and J by 6 bases. From cysteine to phenylalanine, the CDR3 is 15 amino acids long. The retained sequence is limited to the CDR3, 45 bases, with the frame set at the first base. Looking up the germline V gene yields CDR1 MRHNA and CDR2 SNTAGT. Samples from volunteer blood donors who had recovered from COVID-19 were contributed by a second Seattle source. Each collaborating institution followed its own protocols to collect whole blood in K2EDTA tubes. For TCRbeta analysis, collaborators shipped samples as frozen whole blood, isolated PBMCs, or DNA extracted from either of those sample types.

Recombination connected TRBV6-4 to TRBJ2-3, with 11 bases matching TRBD2. Source material: peripheral blood. The receptor was isolated from a man aged 35 to 55 who had recovered from COVID-19. The DNA sequence is given as TGTGCCAGCAGTGACTCTAGCGGGGGGGCGGATACGCAGTATTTT. Its protein product is CASSDSSGGADTQYF.